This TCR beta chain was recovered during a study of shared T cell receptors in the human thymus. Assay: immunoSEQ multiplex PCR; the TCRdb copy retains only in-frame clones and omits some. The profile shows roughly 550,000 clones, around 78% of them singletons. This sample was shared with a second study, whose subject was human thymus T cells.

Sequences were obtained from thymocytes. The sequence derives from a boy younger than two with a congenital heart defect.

As DNA, the CDR3 is TGTGCCAGCTCACTTTACAGGGTAAATCAGCCCCAGCATTTT. Its protein product is CASSLYRVNQPQHF. The V call is TRBV18, the J call TRBJ1-5; weak D call: TRBD1 (6 bases). Germline assignment: CDR1 KGHSH and CDR2 LQKENI. Trimming took 4 bases from V and 4 from J, leaving 11 bases between them. The CDR3 extends over 14 amino acids.